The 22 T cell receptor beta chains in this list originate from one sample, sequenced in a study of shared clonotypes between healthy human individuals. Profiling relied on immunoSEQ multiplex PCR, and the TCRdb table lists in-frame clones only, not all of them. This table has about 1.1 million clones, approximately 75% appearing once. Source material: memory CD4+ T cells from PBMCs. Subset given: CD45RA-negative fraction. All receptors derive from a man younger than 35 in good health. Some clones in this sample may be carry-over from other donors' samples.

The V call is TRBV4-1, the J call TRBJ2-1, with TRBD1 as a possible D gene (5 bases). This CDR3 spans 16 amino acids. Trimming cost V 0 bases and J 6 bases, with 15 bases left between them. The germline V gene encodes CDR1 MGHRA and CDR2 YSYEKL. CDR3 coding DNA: TGCGCCAGCAGCCAAGATGTCCCAGGGTGGGGCAATGAGCAGTTCTTC. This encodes CASSQDVPGWGNEQFF.

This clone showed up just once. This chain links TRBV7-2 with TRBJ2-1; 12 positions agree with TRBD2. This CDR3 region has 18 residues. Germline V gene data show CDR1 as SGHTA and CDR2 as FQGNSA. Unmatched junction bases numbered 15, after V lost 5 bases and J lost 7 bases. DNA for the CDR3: TGTGCCAGCAGCGCAAAACATCTAGCGGGAGGGCCAGGGAATGAGCAGTTCTTC. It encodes CASSAKHLAGGPGNEQFF.

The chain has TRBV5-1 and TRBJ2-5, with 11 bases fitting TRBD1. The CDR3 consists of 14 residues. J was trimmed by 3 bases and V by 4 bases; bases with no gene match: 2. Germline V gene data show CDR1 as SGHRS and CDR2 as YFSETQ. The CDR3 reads CASSQGQGEETQYF. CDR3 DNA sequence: TGCGCCAGCAGCCAGGGACAGGGGGAAGAGACCCAGTACTTC.

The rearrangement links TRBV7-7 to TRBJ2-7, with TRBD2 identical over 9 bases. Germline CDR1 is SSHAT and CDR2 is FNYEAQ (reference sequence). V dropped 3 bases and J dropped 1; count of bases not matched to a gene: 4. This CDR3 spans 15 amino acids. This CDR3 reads CASSFGLAQSYEQYF. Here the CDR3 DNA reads TGTGCCAGCAGCTTCGGACTAGCGCAATCCTACGAGCAGTACTTC.

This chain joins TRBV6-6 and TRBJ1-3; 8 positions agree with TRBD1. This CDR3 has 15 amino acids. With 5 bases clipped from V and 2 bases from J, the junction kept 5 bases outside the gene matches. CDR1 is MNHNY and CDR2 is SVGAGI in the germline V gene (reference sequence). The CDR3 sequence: CASSGQGAPGNTIYF. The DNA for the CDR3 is TGTGCCAGCAGTGGACAGGGAGCCCCTGGAAACACCATATATTTT.

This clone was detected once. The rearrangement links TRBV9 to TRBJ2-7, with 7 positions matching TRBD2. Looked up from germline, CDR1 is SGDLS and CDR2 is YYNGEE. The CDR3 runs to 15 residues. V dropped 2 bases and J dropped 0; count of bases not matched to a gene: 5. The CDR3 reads CASSVTGGLSYEQYF. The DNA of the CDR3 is TGTGCCAGCAGCGTTACGGGAGGACTCTCCTACGAGCAGTACTTC.

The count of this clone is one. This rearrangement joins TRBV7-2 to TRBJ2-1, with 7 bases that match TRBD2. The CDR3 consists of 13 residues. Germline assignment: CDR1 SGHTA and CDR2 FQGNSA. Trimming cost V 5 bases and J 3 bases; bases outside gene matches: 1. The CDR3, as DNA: TGTGCCAGCAGCCGGGGGGTCTACAATGAGCAGTTCTTC. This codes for CASSRGVYNEQFF.

CDR3 amino acids: CASSSGGKTQYF. CDR3 nucleotide sequence: TGTGCCAGCAGTAGCGGGGGGAAGACCCAGTACTTC. V gene TRBV6-5 combines with J gene TRBJ2-5; 9 nucleotides match TRBD2. The CDR3 loop spans 12 amino acids. The V and J ends lost 5 bases and 6 bases, in that order; junction bases with no gene match: 1. Germline values: CDR1 MNHEY, CDR2 SVGAGI.

CDR3 protein: CASSLLGGGTYNEQFF. DNA for the CDR3: TGTGCCAGCAGTTTATTGGGGGGAGGGACTTACAATGAGCAGTTCTTC. The chain uses TRBV28 and TRBJ2-1; TRBD2 matches at 7 bases. J gave up 4 bases and V 1 base, and 7 bases lay outside the gene matches. The germline gives CDR1 MDHEN, CDR2 SYDVKM. The CDR3 is made up of 16 amino acids. Looking up the rest from reference TRBV28 and TRBJ2-1 gives the full variable domain: DVKVTQSSRYLVKRTGEKVFLECVQDMDHENMFWYRQDPGLGLRLIYFSYDVKMKEKGDIPEGYSVSREKKERFSLILESASTNQTSMYLCASSLLGGGTYNEQFFGPGTRLTVL.

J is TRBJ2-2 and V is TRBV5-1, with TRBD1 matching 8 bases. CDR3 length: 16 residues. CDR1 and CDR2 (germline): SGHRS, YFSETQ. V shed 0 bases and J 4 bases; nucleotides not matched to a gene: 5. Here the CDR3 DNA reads TGCGCCAGCAGCTTGGGACAGGGGCTGGGCACCGGGGAGCTGTTTTTT. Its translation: CASSLGQGLGTGELFF.

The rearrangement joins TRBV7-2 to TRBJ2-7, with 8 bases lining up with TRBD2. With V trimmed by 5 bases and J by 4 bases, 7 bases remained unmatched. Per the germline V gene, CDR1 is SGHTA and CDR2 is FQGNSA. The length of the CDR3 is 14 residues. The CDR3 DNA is TGTGCCAGCAGCCAGAGCGGGAGATTATACGAGCAGTACTTC. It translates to CASSQSGRLYEQYF.

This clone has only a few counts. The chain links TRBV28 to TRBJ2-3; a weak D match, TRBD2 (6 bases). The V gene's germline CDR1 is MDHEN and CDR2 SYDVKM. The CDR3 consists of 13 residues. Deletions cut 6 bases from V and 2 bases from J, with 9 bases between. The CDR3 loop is CASRRDPTDTQYF. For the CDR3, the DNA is TGTGCCAGCAGGCGGGACCCCACAGATACGCAGTATTTT.

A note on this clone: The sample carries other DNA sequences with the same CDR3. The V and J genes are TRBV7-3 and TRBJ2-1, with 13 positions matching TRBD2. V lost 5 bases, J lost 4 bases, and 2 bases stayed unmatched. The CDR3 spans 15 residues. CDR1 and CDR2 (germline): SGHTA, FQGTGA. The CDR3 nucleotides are TGTGCCAGCAGCGCGGGACTAGCGGGGTACAATGAGCAGTTCTTC. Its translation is CASSAGLAGYNEQFF.

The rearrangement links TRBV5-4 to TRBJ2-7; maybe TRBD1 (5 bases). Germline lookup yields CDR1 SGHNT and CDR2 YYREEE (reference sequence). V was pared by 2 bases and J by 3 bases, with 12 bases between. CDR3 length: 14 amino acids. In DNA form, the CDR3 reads TGTGCCAGCAGCTTCTCTCGTGACAGCTACGAGCAGTACTTC. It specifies CASSFSRDSYEQYF.

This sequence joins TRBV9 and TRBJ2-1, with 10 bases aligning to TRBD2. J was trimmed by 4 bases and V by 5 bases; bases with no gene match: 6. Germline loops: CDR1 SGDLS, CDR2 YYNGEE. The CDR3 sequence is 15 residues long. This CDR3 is CASSETSGWYNEQFF. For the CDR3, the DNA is TGTGCCAGCAGTGAGACTAGCGGGTGGTACAATGAGCAGTTCTTC.

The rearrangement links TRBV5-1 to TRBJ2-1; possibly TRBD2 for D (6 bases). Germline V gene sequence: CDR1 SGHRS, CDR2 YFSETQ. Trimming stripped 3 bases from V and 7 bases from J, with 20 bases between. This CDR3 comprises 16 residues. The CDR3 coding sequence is TGCGCCAGCAGCTCGCAAGGAGGGTCCTCGGGTAATGAGCAGTTCTTC. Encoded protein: CASSSQGGSSGNEQFF.

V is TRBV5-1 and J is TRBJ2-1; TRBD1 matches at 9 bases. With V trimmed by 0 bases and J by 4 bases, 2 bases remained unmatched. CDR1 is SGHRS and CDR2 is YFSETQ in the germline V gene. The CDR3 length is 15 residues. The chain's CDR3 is CASSLVGQGYNEQFF. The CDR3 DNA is TGCGCCAGCAGCTTGGTGGGACAGGGTTACAATGAGCAGTTCTTC.

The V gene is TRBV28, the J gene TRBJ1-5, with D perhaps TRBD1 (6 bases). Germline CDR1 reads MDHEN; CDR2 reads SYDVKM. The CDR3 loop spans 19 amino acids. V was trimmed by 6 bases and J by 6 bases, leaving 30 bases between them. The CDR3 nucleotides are TGTGCCAGCAGAACCATTCCCGGGCAACAGGGAAGGAATACTCAGCCCCAGCATTTT. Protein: CASRTIPGQQGRNTQPQHF.

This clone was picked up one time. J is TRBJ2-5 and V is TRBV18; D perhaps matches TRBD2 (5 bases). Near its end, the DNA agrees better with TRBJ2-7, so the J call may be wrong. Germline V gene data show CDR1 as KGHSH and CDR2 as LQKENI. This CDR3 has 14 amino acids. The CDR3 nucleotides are TGTGCCAGCTCACGGGCCGCCGGGACCTACGAGCAGTACTTC. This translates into CASSRAAGTYEQYF.

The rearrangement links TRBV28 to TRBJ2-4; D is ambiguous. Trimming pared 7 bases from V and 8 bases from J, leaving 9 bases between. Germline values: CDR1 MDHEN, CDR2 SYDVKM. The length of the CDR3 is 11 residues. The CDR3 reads CASTDTDIQYF. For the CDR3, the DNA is TGTGCCAGCACCGACACGGACATTCAGTACTTC.

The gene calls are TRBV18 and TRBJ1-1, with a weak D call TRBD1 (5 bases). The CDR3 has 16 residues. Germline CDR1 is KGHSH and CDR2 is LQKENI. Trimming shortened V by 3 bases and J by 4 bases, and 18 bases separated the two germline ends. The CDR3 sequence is CASSPVYGGVSTEAFF. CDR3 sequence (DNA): TGTGCCAGCTCACCTGTTTACGGGGGTGTTAGCACTGAAGCTTTCTTT. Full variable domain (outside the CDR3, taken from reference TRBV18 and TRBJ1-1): NAGVMQNPRHLVRRRGQEARLRCSPMKGHSHVYWYRQLPEEGLKFMVYLQKENIIDESGMPKERFSAEFPKEGPSILRIQQVVRGDSAAYFCASSPVYGGVSTEAFFGQGTRLTVV.

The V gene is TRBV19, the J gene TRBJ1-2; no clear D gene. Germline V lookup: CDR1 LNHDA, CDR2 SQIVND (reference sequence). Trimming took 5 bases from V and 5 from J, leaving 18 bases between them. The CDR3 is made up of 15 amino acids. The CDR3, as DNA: TGTGCCAGTAGTTCCTTTGAGCTCGGGAGTTATGGCTACACCTTC. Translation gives CASSSFELGSYGYTF.